Shown below are 6 T cell receptor beta chains from a single sample sequenced in a study of CXCR3-negative and CXCR3-positive naive CD8 T cells. Carrying UMI labels, the TRB cDNA libraries were prepared through 5' RACE. TCRdb reanalyzed the 5' RACE reads, giving one entry per CDR3 protein sequence and no DNA. The table for this sample gives more than 100,000 distinct CDR3 sequences. Overall study findings and caveats: For CXCR3-positive naive cells, TRB CDR3s were more hydrophobic than those of CXCR3-negative naive cells.

Their target antigens are unknown. The sequenced sample consisted of naive CXCR3+ CD8+ T cells from blood. Described subset: CD45RO-CCR7+CD27+CD95- naive CD8+ T cells expressing CXCR3 (TNR3+). The receptors were gathered from a human donor in good health. Some clones in this sample may be carry-over from other donors' samples.

The V gene is TRBV20-1, the J gene TRBJ2-7; TCRdb calls TRBD1, which cannot be checked without DNA. Per germline, CDR1 DFQATT and CDR2 SNEGSKA (reference sequence). The CDR3 has 15 amino acids. The CDR3 loop reads CSARDLGQGIYEQYF.

This chain uses TRBV6-4 with TRBJ2-7; the D gene TCRdb calls, TRBD1, cannot be checked with no DNA. CDR1 and CDR2 (germline): MRHNA, SNTAGT. There are 12 residues in the CDR3. CDR3 protein: CASSDSGGEQYF.

V is TRBV20-1 and J is TRBJ1-4. Germline V gene data show CDR1 as DFQATT and CDR2 as SNEGSKA (reference sequence). The CDR3 covers 12 residues. Here the CDR3 reads CSARDDPGMALF.

The chain carries TRBV29-1 and TRBJ2-2; TCRdb indicates TRBD2, and absent DNA this call remains unverified. Germline-derived CDR1 and CDR2 are SQVTM and ANQGSEA. The CDR3 covers 16 residues. The CDR3 is CSVELGLAAPRGELFF.

The V and J genes are TRBV4-1 and TRBJ2-5; checking the TCRdb D call of TRBD1 is not possible without DNA. Germline lookup yields CDR1 MGHRA and CDR2 YSYEKL. The CDR3 is made up of 15 amino acids. CDR3 protein: CASCHTQGGEETQYF.

The V and J genes are TRBV18 and TRBJ2-1; the TCRdb call, TRBD2, lacks DNA for checking. Germline V CDR1 and CDR2: KGHSH, LQKENI. This CDR3 is 14 amino acids long. CDR3: CASSPPSGIGEQFF.